This note documents a single T cell receptor (beta chain) sequence. What it binds is unknown. Into CD45RA+ naive and CD45RA-negative memory subsets, the CD4+ cells were split. The sample originates from a study of shared clonotypes between healthy human individuals. CDR1 and CDR2 from the germline V gene are SQVTM and ANQGSEA. The V end lost 5 bases, the J end lost 6 bases, and 14 bases lay between the germline ends. The CDR3 is made up of 13 amino acids. Whole-study results and caveats: Roughly 5% of naive CD4 clonotypes were shared across four donors.

Deep level was the assay's run setting. Authors' data handling: ImmunoSEQ junction-only sequences lacked quality scores, so their filtering differed. Method: immunoSEQ multiplex PCR; TCRdb's copy keeps in-frame clones and lacks some. V, J and clone size reflect that table, while D and trimming were determined from the DNA. The sample lists about 2.3 million clones; under 95% were seen once. This clonotype was sampled from a man younger than 35 in good health. Some clones in this sample may be carry-over from other donors' samples. The chain carries TRBV29-1 and TRBJ1-5, with D unclear. What was sequenced was naive CD4+ T cells from PBMCs. Subset given: CD45RA+ positively selected. CDR3 residues: CSVISWEGQPQHF. The CDR3 nucleotides are TGCAGCGTTATCTCCTGGGAGGGTCAGCCCCAGCATTTT.